This TCR beta chain originates from a study of CD8 T cells in Susac syndrome. Random-hexamer reverse transcription was applied to roughly 0.5 to 1 ug RNA. MiXCR, run by TCRdb on the immunoSEQ multiplex PCR reads, gives a single entry per CDR3 protein. The data contain around 300,000 distinct CDR3 sequences, around 92% of them singletons. This clonotype was sampled from a human donor with multiple sclerosis. The material sequenced was CD4+ T cells from PBMCs.

As DNA, the CDR3 is TGTGCCAGCAGTGAATGGGGGGTGGACCCTGAAGCTTTCTTT. It codes for CASSEWGVDPEAFF. The chain joins TRBV2 to TRBJ1-1; possible D gene TRBD1, 5 bases. Trimming stripped 2 bases from V and 6 bases from J, with 13 bases between. The CDR3 sequence is 14 residues long. CDR1 is SNHLY, CDR2 FYNNEI, per germline.